The 20 T cell receptor beta chains listed next were all sequenced from one sample in a study of blood T cells in healthy people across ages. It was with a sample-barcoded 5' primer and a J-beta primer mix that a second PCR of about 6 to 12 cycles was run. TCRdb analysed the 5' RACE reads with MiXCR anew, one entry per CDR3 protein. The repertoire holds about 1.4 million distinct CDR3 sequences, with roughly 64% as singletons. The sequenced sample consisted of blood. The receptors shown here come from a young man in good health.

This clonotype appeared a single time. This sequence joins TRBV2 and TRBJ1-2; 8 bases agree with TRBD1. The germline CDR1 and CDR2 sequences are SNHLY and FYNNEI. The CDR3 runs to 16 residues. Unmatched junction bases numbered 11, after V lost 0 bases and J lost 8 bases. CDR3 in DNA: TGTGCCAGCAGTGAAGCGGGCCCACAGACAGGGGCAGGCTACACCTTC. It is translated as CASSEAGPQTGAGYTF.

Concerning this clonotype: A much larger clone sits a single nucleotide away, making a read error possible. This chain joins TRBV29-1 and TRBJ1-4; no definite D call. From germline, CDR1 is SQVTM and CDR2 ANQGSEA. This CDR3 spans 11 amino acids. The CDR3: CSVEAGEKPFF. Here the CDR3 DNA reads TGCAGCGTTGAGGCGGGTGAAAAACCGTTTTTT.

This chain uses TRBV6-2 or TRBV6-3 with TRBJ2-7, with 7 bases matching TRBD2. Germline V lookup: CDR1 MNHEY, CDR2 SVGEGT. The CDR3 contains 16 residues. Trimming removed 2 bases from V and 2 bases from J; junction bases left unmatched: 9. In DNA, the CDR3 is TGTGCCAGCAGTTACGCAGGTAGCGGGCCAGCCTACGAGCAGTACTTC. Residues: CASSYAGSGPAYEQYF.

V is TRBV11-1 and J is TRBJ2-7; possible D gene TRBD2, 5 bases. CDR3 size: 14 residues. Germline CDR1 is SGHAT and CDR2 is FQDESV (reference sequence). Trimming stripped 1 base from V and 6 bases from J, with 13 bases between. CDR3 sequence: CASSLGPRATEQYF. CDR3 in DNA: TGTGCCAGCAGCTTAGGCCCGAGGGCCACCGAGCAGTACTTC.

The J gene is TRBJ1-2, the V gene TRBV12-3 or TRBV12-4, with unresolved D. The ends were cut back, 5 bases at V and 3 bases at J, with 13 bases in the middle. CDR3 length equals 14 residues. CDR3 residues: CASSPYSYDYGYTF. DNA for the CDR3: TGTGCCAGCAGTCCGTACAGCTATGACTATGGCTACACCTTC.

The chain carries TRBV6-2 or TRBV6-3 and TRBJ1-1; 9 bases fit TRBD1. The CDR3 has 13 residues. J was trimmed by 13 bases and V by 2 bases; bases with no gene match: 8. Germline V gene sequence: CDR1 MNHEY, CDR2 SVGEGT. The DNA for the CDR3 is TGTGCCAGCAGTTACAACTCCGGGACAGGGTATTTCTTT. It codes for CASSYNSGTGYFF.

The chain recombines TRBV7-9 with TRBJ2-2, with D hard to call. This CDR3 contains 13 residues. CDR1 is SEHNR and CDR2 is FQNEAQ in the germline V gene (reference sequence). V lost 5 bases to trimming and J lost 6 bases, with 10 bases between them. The CDR3 protein is CASSPDFSGELFF. As DNA, the CDR3 is TGTGCCAGCAGCCCAGATTTCTCCGGGGAGCTGTTTTTT.

The chain uses TRBV20-1 and TRBJ2-7; 7 nucleotides align to TRBD1. The junction had 8 bases not matched to a gene; V was cut back by 5 bases and J by 1 base. CDR3 length: 14 residues. Germline CDR1 DFQATT, CDR2 SNEGSKA (reference sequence). CDR3 residues: CSARTQGESYEQYF. DNA for the CDR3: TGCAGTGCTCGCACCCAGGGGGAGTCCTACGAGCAGTACTTC.

The rearrangement uses TRBV6-6 and TRBJ2-3; weak D call: TRBD2 (6 bases). Germline V gene data show CDR1 as MNHNY and CDR2 as SVGAGI (reference sequence). The CDR3 covers 16 residues. Trimming shortened V by 7 bases and J by 1 base, and 18 bases separated the two germline ends. CDR3 amino acids: CASKATGDGGTDTQYF. The CDR3 DNA sequence: TGTGCCAGCAAGGCGACGGGAGATGGGGGCACAGATACGCAGTATTTT.

V gene TRBV29-1 combines with J gene TRBJ2-3; maybe TRBD2 (6 bases). Germline V gene lookup returns CDR1 SQVTM and CDR2 ANQGSEA. This CDR3 is built from 13 residues. CDR3 sequence: CGVNGRYTDTQYF. CDR3 sequence (DNA): TGCGGAGTCAACGGGAGATACACAGATACGCAGTATTTT.

This clonotype was seen a few times. The rearrangement links TRBV3-1 to TRBJ2-1; no firm D call. Trimming cost V 2 bases and J 8 bases, with 4 bases left between them. The CDR3 consists of 11 residues. Germline V gene lookup returns CDR1 LGHDT and CDR2 YNNKEL (reference sequence). Here the CDR3 reads CASSQSYEQFF. The DNA of the CDR3 is TGTGCCAGCAGCCAATCTTATGAGCAGTTCTTC.

The chain joins TRBV5-1 to TRBJ2-3; 11 nucleotides align to TRBD2. CDR1 and CDR2 from the germline V gene are SGHRS and YFSETQ. Losses at the gene ends were 3 bases for V and 3 bases for J; bases not matched to a gene: 3. The CDR3 contains 15 residues. The chain's CDR3 is CASSSLAGETDTQYF. For the CDR3, the DNA is TGCGCCAGCAGCTCACTAGCGGGAGAAACAGATACGCAGTATTTT.

V gene TRBV6-5 combines with J gene TRBJ2-7, with D tentatively TRBD1 (6 bases). The end of the DNA fits TRBJ2-5 better, so the J call may be wrong. CDR1 is MNHEY and CDR2 is SVGAGI in the germline V gene. The CDR3 contains 11 residues. CDR3 in DNA: TGTGCCAGCACCCAGGGGGAGACCCAGTACTTC. As protein: CASTQGETQYF.

This clonotype occurred a few times. The genes are TRBV4-2 and TRBJ1-6; D remains unclear. The CDR3 is 16 residues long. V lost 0 bases to trimming and J lost 4 bases, with 10 bases between them. Germline V lookup: CDR1 LGHNA, CDR2 YNFKEQ. This CDR3 reads CASSQDQELYNSPLHF. The CDR3, as DNA: TGTGCCAGCAGCCAAGACCAGGAGCTATATAATTCACCCCTCCACTTT.

This clonotype has a handful of counts. The rearrangement links TRBV20-1 to TRBJ1-2; the match to TRBD1 covers 10 bases. There are 15 residues in the CDR3. Looked up from germline, CDR1 is DFQATT and CDR2 is SNEGSKA (reference sequence). Losses at the gene ends were 6 bases for V and 3 bases for J; bases not matched to a gene: 10. Here the CDR3 DNA reads TGCAGTGCGCAGACAGGGGGCATGATATACTATGGCTACACCTTC. This encodes CSAQTGGMIYYGYTF.

The chain joins TRBV4-1 to TRBJ2-1; D gene uncertain. The CDR3 is 15 amino acids. CDR1 and CDR2 from the germline V gene are MGHRA and YSYEKL. Deletions cut 0 bases from V and 10 bases from J, with 16 bases between. The CDR3 loop reads CASSQDLVKLREQFF. The DNA for the CDR3 is TGCGCCAGCAGCCAAGATCTTGTCAAGTTACGAGAGCAGTTCTTC.

The rearrangement joins TRBV20-1 to TRBJ1-5; D is possibly TRBD1 (6 bases). V was shortened by 6 bases and J by 2 bases, with 14 bases between the two germline ends. Germline lookup yields CDR1 DFQATT and CDR2 SNEGSKA (reference sequence). The CDR3 is made up of 14 amino acids. The CDR3 here is CSAPPQGGNQPQHF. Written as DNA, the CDR3 is TGCAGTGCCCCACCACAGGGAGGCAATCAGCCCCAGCATTTT.

This chain joins TRBV6-5 and TRBJ1-2; no clear D gene. CDR1 MNHEY and CDR2 SVGAGI come from the germline V gene. With 8 bases removed from V and 0 bases from J, the gap between germline ends came to 13 bases. The CDR3 runs to 14 residues. The CDR3 spells CASHGVNTNYGYTF. CDR3 DNA sequence: TGTGCCAGCCATGGGGTTAATACTAACTATGGCTACACCTTC.

The chain is built from TRBV9 and TRBJ2-2; the match to TRBD2 covers 10 bases. CDR1 is SGDLS, CDR2 YYNGEE, per germline. The ends lost 0 bases at V and 7 bases at J; junction bases unmatched: 6. The CDR3 length is 16 residues. CDR3 residues: CASSVVSSGSSGELFF. The CDR3 nucleotides read TGTGCCAGCAGCGTAGTCTCTAGCGGGAGTAGCGGGGAGCTGTTTTTT.

The V call is TRBV9, the J call TRBJ2-3; no reliable D call. With 0 bases removed from V and 8 bases from J, the gap between germline ends came to 13 bases. Germline V gene sequence: CDR1 SGDLS, CDR2 YYNGEE. This CDR3 contains 14 residues. This chain's CDR3 is CASSVDLPRSTQYF. DNA of the CDR3: TGTGCCAGCAGCGTAGACCTGCCGAGGAGTACGCAGTATTTT.